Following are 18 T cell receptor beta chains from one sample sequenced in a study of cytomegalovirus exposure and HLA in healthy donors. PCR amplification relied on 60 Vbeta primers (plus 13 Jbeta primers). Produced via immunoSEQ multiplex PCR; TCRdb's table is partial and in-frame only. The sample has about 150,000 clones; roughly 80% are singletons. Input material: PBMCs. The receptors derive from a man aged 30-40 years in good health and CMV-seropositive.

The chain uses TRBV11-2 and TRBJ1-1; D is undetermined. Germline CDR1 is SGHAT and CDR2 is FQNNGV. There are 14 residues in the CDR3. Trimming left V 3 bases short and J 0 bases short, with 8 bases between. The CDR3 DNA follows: TGTGCCAGCAGCTTTCCGGGGATGAACACTGAAGCTTTCTTT. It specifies CASSFPGMNTEAFF.

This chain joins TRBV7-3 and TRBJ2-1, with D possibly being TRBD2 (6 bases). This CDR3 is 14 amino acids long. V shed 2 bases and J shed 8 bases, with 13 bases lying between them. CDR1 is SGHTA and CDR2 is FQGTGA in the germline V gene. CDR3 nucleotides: TGTGCCAGCAGCTTATCGGGGGAGTGGGATGAGCAGTTCTTC. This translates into CASSLSGEWDEQFF.

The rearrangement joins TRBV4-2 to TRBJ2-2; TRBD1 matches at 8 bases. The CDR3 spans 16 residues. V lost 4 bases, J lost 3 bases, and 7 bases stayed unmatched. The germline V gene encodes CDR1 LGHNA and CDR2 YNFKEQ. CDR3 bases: TGTGCCAGCAGCCTGCGGGACAGGTCGGACACCGGGGAGCTGTTTTTT. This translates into CASSLRDRSDTGELFF.

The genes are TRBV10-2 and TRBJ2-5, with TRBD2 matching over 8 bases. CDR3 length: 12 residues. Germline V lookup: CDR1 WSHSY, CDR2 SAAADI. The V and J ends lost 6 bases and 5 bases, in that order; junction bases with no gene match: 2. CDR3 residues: CASSGTSETQYF. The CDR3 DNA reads TGCGCCAGCAGCGGGACTAGTGAGACCCAGTACTTC.

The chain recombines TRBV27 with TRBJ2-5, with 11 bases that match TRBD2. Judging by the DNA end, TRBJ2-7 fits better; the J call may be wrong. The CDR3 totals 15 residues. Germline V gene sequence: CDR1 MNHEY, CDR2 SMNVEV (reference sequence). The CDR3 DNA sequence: TGTGCCAGCAGTTTTGGGACTAGCGGCTCCTACGAGCAGTACTTC. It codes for CASSFGTSGSYEQYF.

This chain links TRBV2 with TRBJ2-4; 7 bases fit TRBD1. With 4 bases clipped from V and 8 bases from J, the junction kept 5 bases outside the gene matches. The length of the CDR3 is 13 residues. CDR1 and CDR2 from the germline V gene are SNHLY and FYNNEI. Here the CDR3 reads CASSAGQVDIQYF. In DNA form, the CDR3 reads TGTGCCAGCAGTGCAGGACAGGTTGACATTCAGTACTTC.

Here the CDR3 reads CASSAGQHGANYGYTF. CDR3 coding DNA: TGTGCCAGCAGTGCGGGACAGCATGGGGCTAACTATGGCTACACCTTC. The gene calls are TRBV6-1 and TRBJ1-2; 7 bases align to TRBD1. The V gene's germline CDR1 is MNHNS and CDR2 SASEGT. The trim removed 4 bases at V and 0 bases at J, leaving 8 bases unmatched. The CDR3 has 16 residues.

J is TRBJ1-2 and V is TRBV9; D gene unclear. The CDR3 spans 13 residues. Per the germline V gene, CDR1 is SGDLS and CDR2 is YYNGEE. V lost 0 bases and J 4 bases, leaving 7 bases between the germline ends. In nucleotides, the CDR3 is TGTGCCAGCAGCGTAGGACACCTCTATGGCTACACCTTC. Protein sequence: CASSVGHLYGYTF. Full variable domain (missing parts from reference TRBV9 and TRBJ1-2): DSGVTQTPKHLITATGQRVTLRCSPRSGDLSVYWYQQSLDQGLQFLIQYYNGEERAKGNILERFSAQQFPDLHSELNLSSLELGDSALYFCASSVGHLYGYTFGSGTRLTVV.

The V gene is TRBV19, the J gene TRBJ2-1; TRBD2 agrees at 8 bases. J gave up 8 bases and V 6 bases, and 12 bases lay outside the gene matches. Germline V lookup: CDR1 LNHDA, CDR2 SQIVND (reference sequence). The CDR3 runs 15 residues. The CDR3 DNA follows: TGTGCCAGTAGCAATGATGGACTAGCCGTCTATGAGCAGTTCTTC. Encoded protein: CASSNDGLAVYEQFF.

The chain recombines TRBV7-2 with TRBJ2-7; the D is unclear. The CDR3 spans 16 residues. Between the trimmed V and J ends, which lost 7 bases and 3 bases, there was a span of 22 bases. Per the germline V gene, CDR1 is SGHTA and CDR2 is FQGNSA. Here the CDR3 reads CASTPSPIPTFYEQYF. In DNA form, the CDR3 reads TGTGCCAGCACCCCTTCCCCCATCCCGACTTTCTACGAGCAGTACTTC.

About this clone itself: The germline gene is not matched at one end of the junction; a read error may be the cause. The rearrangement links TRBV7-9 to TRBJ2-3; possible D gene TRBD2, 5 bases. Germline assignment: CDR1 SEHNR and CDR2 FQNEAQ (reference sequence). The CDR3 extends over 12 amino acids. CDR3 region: CSSSPGLYTQYF. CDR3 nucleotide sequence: TGTTCCAGCAGCCCCGGACTGTATACGCAGTATTTT. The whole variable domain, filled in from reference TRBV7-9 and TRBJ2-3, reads DTGVSQNPRHKITKRGQNVTFRCDPISEHNRLYWYRQTLGQGPEFLTYFQNEAQLEKSRLLSDRFSAERPKGSFSTLEIQRTEQGDSAMYLCSSSPGLYTQYFGPGTRLTVL.

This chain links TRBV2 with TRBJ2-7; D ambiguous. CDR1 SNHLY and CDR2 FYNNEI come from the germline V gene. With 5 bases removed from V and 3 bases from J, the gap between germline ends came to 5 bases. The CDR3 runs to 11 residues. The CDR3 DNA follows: TGTGCCAGCAGTCCGGGCTACGAGCAGTACTTC. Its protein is CASSPGYEQYF. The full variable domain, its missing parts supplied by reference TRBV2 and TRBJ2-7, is EPEVTQTPSHQVTQMGQEVILRCVPISNHLYFYWYRQILGQKVEFLVSFYNNEISEKSEIFDDQFSVERPDGSNFTLKIRSTKLEDSAMYFCASSPGYEQYFGPGTRLTVT.

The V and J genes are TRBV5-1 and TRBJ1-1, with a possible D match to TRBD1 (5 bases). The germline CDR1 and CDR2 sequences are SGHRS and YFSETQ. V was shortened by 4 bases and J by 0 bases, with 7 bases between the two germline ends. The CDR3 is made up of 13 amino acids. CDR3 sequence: CASSKGLNTEAFF. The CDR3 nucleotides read TGCGCCAGCAGCAAGGGGCTGAACACTGAAGCTTTCTTT.

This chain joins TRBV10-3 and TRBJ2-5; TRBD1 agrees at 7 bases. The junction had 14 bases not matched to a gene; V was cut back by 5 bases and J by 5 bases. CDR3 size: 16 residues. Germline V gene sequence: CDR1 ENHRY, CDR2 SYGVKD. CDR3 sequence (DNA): TGTGCCATCAGTACGAACCGACAGGGTCCGGGGGAGACCCAGTACTTC. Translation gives CAISTNRQGPGETQYF.

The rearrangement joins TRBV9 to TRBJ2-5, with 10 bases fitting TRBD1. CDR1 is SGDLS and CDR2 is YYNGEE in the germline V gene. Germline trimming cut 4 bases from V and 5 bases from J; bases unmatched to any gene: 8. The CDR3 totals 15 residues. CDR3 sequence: CASSRDRGDVETQYF. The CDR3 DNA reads TGTGCCAGCAGCCGGGACAGGGGAGATGTCGAGACCCAGTACTTC.

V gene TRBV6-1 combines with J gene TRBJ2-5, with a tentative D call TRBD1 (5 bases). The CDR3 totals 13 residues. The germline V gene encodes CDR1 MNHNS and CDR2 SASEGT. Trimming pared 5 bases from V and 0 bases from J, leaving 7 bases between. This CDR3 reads CASSLGHQETQYF. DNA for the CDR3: TGTGCCAGCAGTTTGGGGCACCAAGAGACCCAGTACTTC.

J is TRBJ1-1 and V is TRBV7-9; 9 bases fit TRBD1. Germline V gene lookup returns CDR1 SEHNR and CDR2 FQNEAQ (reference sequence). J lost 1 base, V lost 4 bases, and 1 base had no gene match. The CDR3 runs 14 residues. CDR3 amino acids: CASSSQGANTEAFF. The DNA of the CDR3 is TGTGCCAGCAGCTCACAGGGGGCGAACACTGAAGCTTTCTTT.

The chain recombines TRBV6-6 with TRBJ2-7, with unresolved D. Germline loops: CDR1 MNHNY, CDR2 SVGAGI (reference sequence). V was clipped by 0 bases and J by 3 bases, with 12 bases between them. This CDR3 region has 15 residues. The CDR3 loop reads CASSYSPRSHYEQYF. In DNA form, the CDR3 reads TGTGCCAGCAGTTACTCGCCGCGTTCCCACTACGAGCAGTACTTC.